One and the same sample provided the 21 T cell receptor beta chains below, sequenced in a study of CD4 T cells in relation to SARS-CoV-2 and coronaviruses. Sequencing was performed with immunoSEQ multiplex PCR; in TCRdb, only in-frame clones are kept and a portion is missing. The profile shows some 44,000 clones, almost 85% of them singletons. Their antigens are not known. The sequenced material came from naive CD4+ T cells from PBMCs, cultured in vitro. The subset: naive CD4+ T cells isolated by negative enrichment. These receptor sequences come from an adult with COVID-19.

There are a few counts of this clone. V and J are TRBV14 and TRBJ1-2; no reliable D call. Germline V lookup: CDR1 SGHDN, CDR2 FVKESK. This CDR3 is 11 amino acids long. Trimming removed 1 base from V and 11 bases from J, with 8 bases in between. CDR3 in amino acids: CASSQASRYTF. Written as DNA, the CDR3 is TGTGCCAGCAGCCAAGCTTCCAGATACACCTTC.

This rearrangement joins TRBV5-6 to TRBJ2-7; TRBD2 might be the D (5 bases). CDR3 length: 12 residues. Trimming left V 3 bases short and J 3 bases short, with 7 bases between. Germline-derived CDR1 and CDR2 are SGHDT and YYEEEE. The CDR3 loop reads CASSSLGYEQYF. The CDR3 DNA sequence: TGTGCCAGCAGCTCACTAGGCTACGAGCAGTACTTC.

V usage is TRBV5-5 and J usage is TRBJ2-6; no definite D call. Trimming stripped 2 bases from V and 0 bases from J, with 18 bases between. The CDR3 length is 19 residues. Looked up from germline, CDR1 is SGHKS and CDR2 is YYEKEE (reference sequence). The CDR3 DNA sequence: TGTGCCAGCAGCTTCCCTGGGCCCTCATCCACCTCTGGGGCCAACGTCCTGACTTTC. This translates into CASSFPGPSSTSGANVLTF.

The chain recombines TRBV18 with TRBJ2-7; 7 bases fit TRBD1. CDR3 length: 14 residues. The germline gives CDR1 KGHSH, CDR2 LQKENI. V lost 3 bases and J lost 3; bases outside the gene matches: 5. The CDR3 region is CASSPTTGIYEQYF. CDR3 nucleotide sequence: TGTGCCAGCTCACCTACGACAGGGATCTACGAGCAGTACTTC.

The chain links TRBV7-9 to TRBJ2-1, with 7 nucleotides matching TRBD2. V lost 7 bases and J lost 8; bases outside the gene matches: 14. Germline V gene lookup returns CDR1 SEHNR and CDR2 FQNEAQ (reference sequence). The CDR3 is 15 residues long. The CDR3 DNA follows: TGTGCCAGCATCCACGCCGGGACTATCCTCTATGAGCAGTTCTTC. Residues: CASIHAGTILYEQFF.

The chain recombines TRBV24-1 with TRBJ2-6; weak D call: TRBD1 (6 bases). The CDR3 is 16 amino acids. CDR1 and CDR2 (germline): KGHDR, SFDVKD. Trimming cost V 3 bases and J 4 bases, with 12 bases left between them. The CDR3 coding sequence is TGTGCCACCAGTGATCAACAGGGATGGGGGGCCAACGTCCTGACTTTC. Translating gives CATSDQQGWGANVLTF.

The chain couples TRBV7-2 to TRBJ2-3; TRBD1 agrees at 8 bases. Losses at the gene ends were 4 bases for V and 7 bases for J; bases not matched to a gene: 16. In germline, CDR1 is SGHTA, CDR2 FQGNSA. The CDR3 extends over 17 amino acids. This CDR3 reads CASSSDGDRSSAHTQYF. CDR3 in DNA: TGTGCCAGCAGCTCAGACGGGGACAGGAGCTCCGCGCATACGCAGTATTTT.

V gene TRBV3-1 (or the pseudogene TRBV3-2) combines with J gene TRBJ2-1; possibly TRBD2 for D (6 bases). Germline CDR1 reads LGHDT; CDR2 reads YNNKEL (reference sequence). The CDR3 covers 12 residues. V shed 8 bases and J shed 3 bases, with 8 bases lying between them. CDR3 nucleotides: TGTGCCAGCCGGGGGTTCTACAATGAGCAGTTCTTC. Its protein product is CASRGFYNEQFF.

This clone was recorded once. A junction boundary mismatches the germline segment, possibly from a read error. CDR3 bases: TGTGCCAGCAACCAAAAGTCTCTAGGGGCCCCGTATGGGAGTCACTACAAATTC. Translating it yields CASNQKSLGAPYGSHYKF. The gene calls are TRBV28 and TRBJ2-7; possibly TRBD1 or TRBD2 for D (5 bases each). Germline V lookup: CDR1 MDHEN, CDR2 SYDVKM. This CDR3 region has 18 residues.

The chain couples TRBV7-9 to TRBJ1-5; D is perhaps TRBD1 (5 bases). The CDR3 runs 13 residues. Trimming removed 5 bases from V and 4 bases from J, with 9 bases in between. Germline V lookup: CDR1 SEHNR, CDR2 FQNEAQ (reference sequence). The CDR3 DNA is TGTGCCAGCAGCCTAACAGGTAATCAGCCCCAGCATTTT. It translates to CASSLTGNQPQHF.

This clone occurred a few times. This chain connects TRBV12-5 to TRBJ2-1, with D possibly TRBD2 on 6 matching bases. The CDR3 length is 12 residues. The V gene's germline CDR1 is LGHNT and CDR2 FRNRAP. V was trimmed by 7 bases and J by 9 bases, leaving 13 bases between them. The CDR3 region is CASATGGGEQFF. CDR3 DNA sequence: TGTGCTAGTGCCACTGGGGGAGGTGAGCAGTTCTTC. The full variable domain, rest sourced from reference TRBV12-5 and TRBJ2-1, is DARVTQTPRHKVTEMGQEVTMRCQPILGHNTVFWYRQTMMQGLELLAYFRNRAPLDDSGMPKDRFSAEMPDATLATLKIQPSEPRDSAVYFCASATGGGEQFFGPGTRLTVL.

This chain links TRBV7-2 with TRBJ2-3; D may be TRBD1 or TRBD2 (5 bases each). The CDR3 covers 14 residues. Trimming removed 5 bases at V and 6 bases at J, with 15 bases between. Germline V gene sequence: CDR1 SGHTA, CDR2 FQGNSA. The DNA of the CDR3 is TGTGCCAGCAGCCAGCGGACTCCAGGGGATACGCAGTATTTT. Translating gives CASSQRTPGDTQYF.

The V gene is TRBV2, the J gene TRBJ2-1; unclear D gene. Trimming took 6 bases from V and 8 from J, leaving 8 bases between them. The CDR3 has 11 residues. Germline assignment: CDR1 SNHLY and CDR2 FYNNEI. CDR3 amino acids: CASRRSDEQFF. The CDR3, as DNA: TGTGCCAGCAGACGTAGTGATGAGCAGTTCTTC.

The chain employs TRBV28 and TRBJ2-7; TRBD1 might be the D (6 bases). With 2 bases removed from V and 3 bases from J, the gap between germline ends came to 17 bases. This CDR3 is 16 amino acids long. The germline gives CDR1 MDHEN, CDR2 SYDVKM. In nucleotides, the CDR3 is TGTGCCAGCAGTTTAGCCTCAAGGGGGATCGTCTACGAGCAGTACTTC. As protein: CASSLASRGIVYEQYF.

The J gene is TRBJ2-1, the V gene TRBV6-6; D uncertain. Germline V CDR1 and CDR2: MNHNY, SVGAGI (reference sequence). Trimming took 6 bases from V and 6 from J, leaving 18 bases between them. The CDR3 loop spans 15 amino acids. This chain's CDR3 is CASSVALTPPNEQFF. CDR3 DNA: TGTGCCAGCAGCGTCGCCCTGACCCCACCCAATGAGCAGTTCTTC.

V is TRBV7-6 and J is TRBJ2-1, with D uncertain. The CDR3 loop spans 17 amino acids. Germline V CDR1 and CDR2: SGHVS, FNYEAQ. The V and J ends lost 1 base and 2 bases respectively, with 15 bases between them. CDR3 nucleotide sequence: TGTGCCAGCAGCTTAGAGGGTCTTTTCCTTCCCTACAATGAGCAGTTCTTC. This gives the protein CASSLEGLFLPYNEQFF.

The CDR3 sequence: CASSAGQPVSGANVLTF. The CDR3 nucleotides read TGTGCCAGCAGCGCGGGACAGCCAGTCTCTGGGGCCAACGTCCTGACTTTC. The rearrangement joins TRBV9 to TRBJ2-6; TRBD1 matches at 7 bases. V trimming: 3 bases; J trimming: 0 bases; junction bases outside the gene matches: 6. Germline-derived CDR1 and CDR2 are SGDLS and YYNGEE. CDR3 size: 17 residues. Using reference TRBV9 and TRBJ2-6 for the parts outside the CDR3, the full variable domain is DSGVTQTPKHLITATGQRVTLRCSPRSGDLSVYWYQQSLDQGLQFLIQYYNGEERAKGNILERFSAQQFPDLHSELNLSSLELGDSALYFCASSAGQPVSGANVLTFGAGSRLTVL.

J is TRBJ1-1 and V is TRBV30; D unresolved. Deletions cut 0 bases from V and 11 bases from J, with 16 bases between. The germline gives CDR1 GTSNPN, CDR2 SVGIG (reference sequence). This CDR3 contains 13 residues. The CDR3 bases are TGTGCCTGGAGTGTACAGCGCCCTGGGAAGGCTTTCTTT. It is translated as CAWSVQRPGKAFF.

The chain joins TRBV19 to TRBJ1-4, with 10 bases lining up with TRBD1. V shed 5 bases and J 8 bases; nucleotides not matched to a gene: 11. Germline CDR1 reads LNHDA; CDR2 reads SQIVND (reference sequence). This CDR3 is built from 16 residues. CDR3 DNA: TGTGCCAGTAGTTCTCGACAGGGGGCTATGAGGGAAAAACTGTTTTTT. Translating it yields CASSSRQGAMREKLFF.

The V gene is TRBV28, the J gene TRBJ2-7, with 7 bases identical to TRBD2. Trimming at V came to 2 bases and at J to 5 bases, leaving 6 bases not matched to a gene. Germline values: CDR1 MDHEN, CDR2 SYDVKM. The length of the CDR3 is 14 residues. CDR3 amino acids: CASSLGGSSNEQYF. In DNA, the CDR3 is TGTGCCAGCAGTTTAGGCGGGAGCTCTAACGAGCAGTACTTC.

J is TRBJ1-2 and V is TRBV30, with 7 bases lining up with TRBD1. The CDR3 is made up of 13 amino acids. CDR1 is GTSNPN, CDR2 SVGIG, per germline (reference sequence). The V segment lost 0 bases and the J segment 3 bases; nucleotides outside the gene matches: 1. The CDR3 here is CAWSVTGDYGYTF. As DNA, the CDR3 is TGTGCCTGGAGTGTTACAGGGGACTATGGCTACACCTTC.